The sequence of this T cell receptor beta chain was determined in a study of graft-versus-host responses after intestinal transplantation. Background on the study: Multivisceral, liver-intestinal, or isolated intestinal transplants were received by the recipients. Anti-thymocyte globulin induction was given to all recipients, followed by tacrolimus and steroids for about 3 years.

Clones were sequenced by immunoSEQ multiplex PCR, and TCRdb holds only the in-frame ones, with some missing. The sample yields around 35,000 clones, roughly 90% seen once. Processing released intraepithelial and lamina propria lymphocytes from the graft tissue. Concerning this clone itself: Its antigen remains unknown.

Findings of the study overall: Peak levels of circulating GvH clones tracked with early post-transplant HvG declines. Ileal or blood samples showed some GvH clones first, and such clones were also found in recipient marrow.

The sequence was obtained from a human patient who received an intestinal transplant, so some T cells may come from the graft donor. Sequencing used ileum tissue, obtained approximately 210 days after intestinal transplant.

Here the CDR3 reads CASSFTISYEQYF. The CDR3 DNA follows: TGTGCCAGCAGTTTTACTATATCCTACGAGCAGTACTTC. The rearrangement joins TRBV27 to TRBJ2-7, with D uncertain. The CDR3 loop spans 13 amino acids. The germline V gene has CDR1 MNHEY and CDR2 SMNVEV (reference sequence). V lost 3 bases, J lost 1 base, and 7 bases lay in between.